This T cell receptor beta chain was identified during a study of T cell responses to AZD1222 COVID-19 vaccine. Whole-study results and caveats: Unmutated variant regions are reportedly targeted by nearly half of spike-specific TCRs. Spike-specific TCR breadth and depth rose after two AZD1222 doses.

Profiled with immunoSEQ multiplex PCR; TCRdb holds only in-frame clones, not every one. Altogether fewer than 40,000 clones are present, approximately 85% being singletons, with the ten largest covering 26%. As to this clone: Its antigen is not known.

CDR1 MGHRA and CDR2 YSYEKL come from the germline V gene. The V segment lost 0 bases and the J segment 2 bases; nucleotides outside the gene matches: 14. The CDR3 extends over 19 amino acids. Specimen: peripheral blood, collected 28 days after the second dose of the MenACWY control vaccine. The receptor's source is an adult who received the MenACWY meningococcal vaccine as a control. The chain employs TRBV4-1 and TRBJ1-1; 8 bases line up with TRBD1. CDR3 in DNA: TGCGCCAGCAGCCAAGATCGGGGGCTCAAAGACAGGGGAAACACTGAAGCTTTCTTT. Its translation: CASSQDRGLKDRGNTEAFF.